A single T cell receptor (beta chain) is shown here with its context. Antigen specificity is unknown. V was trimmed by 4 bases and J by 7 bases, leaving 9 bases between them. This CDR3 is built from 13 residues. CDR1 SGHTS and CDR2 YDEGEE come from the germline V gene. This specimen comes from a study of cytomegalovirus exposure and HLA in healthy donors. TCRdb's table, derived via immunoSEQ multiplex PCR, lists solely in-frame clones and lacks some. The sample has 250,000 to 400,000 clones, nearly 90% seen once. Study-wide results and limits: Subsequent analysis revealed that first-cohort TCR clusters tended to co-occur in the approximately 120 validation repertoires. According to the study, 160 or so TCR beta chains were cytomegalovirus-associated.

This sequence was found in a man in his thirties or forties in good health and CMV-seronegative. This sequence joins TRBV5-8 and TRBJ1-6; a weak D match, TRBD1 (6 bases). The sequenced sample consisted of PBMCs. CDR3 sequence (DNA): TGTGCCAGCAGCCTACAGGGAAATTCACCCCTCCACTTT. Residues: CASSLQGNSPLHF.